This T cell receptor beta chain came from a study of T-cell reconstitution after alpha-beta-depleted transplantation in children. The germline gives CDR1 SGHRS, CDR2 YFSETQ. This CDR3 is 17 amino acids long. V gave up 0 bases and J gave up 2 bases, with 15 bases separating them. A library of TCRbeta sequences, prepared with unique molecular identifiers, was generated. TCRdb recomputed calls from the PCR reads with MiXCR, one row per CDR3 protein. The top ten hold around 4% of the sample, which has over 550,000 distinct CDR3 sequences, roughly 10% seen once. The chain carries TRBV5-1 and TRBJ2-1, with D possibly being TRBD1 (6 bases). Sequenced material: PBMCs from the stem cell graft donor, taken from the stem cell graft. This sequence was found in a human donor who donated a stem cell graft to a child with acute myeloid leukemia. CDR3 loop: CASSLGVRGTTYNEQFF. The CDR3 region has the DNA TGCGCCAGCAGCTTGGGAGTCAGGGGTACTACCTACAATGAGCAGTTCTTC.